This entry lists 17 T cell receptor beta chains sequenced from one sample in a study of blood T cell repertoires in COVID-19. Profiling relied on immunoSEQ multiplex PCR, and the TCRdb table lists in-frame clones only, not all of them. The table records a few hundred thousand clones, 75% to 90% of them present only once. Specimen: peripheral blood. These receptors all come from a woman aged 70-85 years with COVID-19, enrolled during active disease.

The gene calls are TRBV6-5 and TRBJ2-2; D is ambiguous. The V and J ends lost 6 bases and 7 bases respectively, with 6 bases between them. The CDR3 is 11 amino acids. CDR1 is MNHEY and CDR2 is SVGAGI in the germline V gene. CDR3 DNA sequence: TGTGCCAGCAGATATGTCGGGGAGCTGTTTTTT. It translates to CASRYVGELFF.

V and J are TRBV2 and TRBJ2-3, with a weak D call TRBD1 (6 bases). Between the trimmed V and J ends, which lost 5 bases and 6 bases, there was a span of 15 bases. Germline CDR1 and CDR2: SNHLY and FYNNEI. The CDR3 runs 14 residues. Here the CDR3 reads CASSRQAFMDTQYF. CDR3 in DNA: TGTGCCAGCAGTAGACAGGCCTTCATGGATACGCAGTATTTT. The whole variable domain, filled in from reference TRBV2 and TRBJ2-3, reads EPEVTQTPSHQVTQMGQEVILRCVPISNHLYFYWYRQILGQKVEFLVSFYNNEISEKSEIFDDQFSVERPDGSNFTLKIRSTKLEDSAMYFCASSRQAFMDTQYFGPGTRLTVL.

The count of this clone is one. In DNA form, the CDR3 reads TGTGCCAGCACTAAAACGGACACCGGGGGGGAGCAGTACTTC. Translating it yields CASTKTDTGGEQYF. This chain uses TRBV2 with TRBJ2-7; 7 nucleotides align to TRBD2. This CDR3 comprises 14 residues. V lost 7 bases and J lost 7; bases outside the gene matches: 13. CDR1 is SNHLY and CDR2 is FYNNEI in the germline V gene.

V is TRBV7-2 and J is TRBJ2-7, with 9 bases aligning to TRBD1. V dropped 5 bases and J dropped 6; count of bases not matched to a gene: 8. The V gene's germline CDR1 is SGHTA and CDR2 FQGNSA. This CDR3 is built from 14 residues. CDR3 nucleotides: TGTGCCAGCAGCCTTAGCGGACAGGGGTTCGAGCAGTACTTC. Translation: CASSLSGQGFEQYF.

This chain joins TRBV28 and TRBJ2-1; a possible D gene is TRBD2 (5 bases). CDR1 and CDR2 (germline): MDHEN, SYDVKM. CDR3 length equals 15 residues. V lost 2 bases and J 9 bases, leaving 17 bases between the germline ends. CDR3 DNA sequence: TGTGCCAGCAGTTTAGCCCCCGGGGATCGGGCTGAGCAGTTCTTC. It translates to CASSLAPGDRAEQFF.

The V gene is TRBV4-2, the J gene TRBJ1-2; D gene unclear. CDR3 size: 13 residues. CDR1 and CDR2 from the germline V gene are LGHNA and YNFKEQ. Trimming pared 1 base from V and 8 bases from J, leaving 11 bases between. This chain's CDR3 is CASSQVAHEGYTF. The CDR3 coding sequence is TGTGCCAGCAGCCAAGTCGCCCACGAGGGCTACACCTTC.

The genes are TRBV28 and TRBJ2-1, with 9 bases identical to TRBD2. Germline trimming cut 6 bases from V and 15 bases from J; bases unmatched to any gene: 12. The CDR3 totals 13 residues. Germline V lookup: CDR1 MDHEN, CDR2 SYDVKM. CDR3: CASSRGRGSGSFF. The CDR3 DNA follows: TGTGCCAGCAGCCGCGGGAGGGGCTCAGGTTCGTTCTTC.

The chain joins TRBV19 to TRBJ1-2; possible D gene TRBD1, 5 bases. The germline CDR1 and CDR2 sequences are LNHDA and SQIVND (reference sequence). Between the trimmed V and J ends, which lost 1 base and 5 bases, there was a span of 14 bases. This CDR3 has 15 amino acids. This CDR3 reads CASSIGPQGGYGYTF. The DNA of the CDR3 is TGTGCCAGTAGTATAGGTCCCCAGGGTGGGTATGGCTACACCTTC. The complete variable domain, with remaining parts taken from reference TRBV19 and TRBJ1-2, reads DGGITQSPKYLFRKEGQNVTLSCEQNLNHDAMYWYRQDPGQGLRLIYYSQIVNDFQKGDIAEGYSVSREKKESFPLTVTSAQKNPTAFYLCASSIGPQGGYGYTFGSGTRLTVV.

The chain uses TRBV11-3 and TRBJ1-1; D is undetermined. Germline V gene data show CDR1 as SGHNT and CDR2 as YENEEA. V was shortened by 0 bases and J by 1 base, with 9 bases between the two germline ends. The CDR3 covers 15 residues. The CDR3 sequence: CASSLDLVGNTEAFF. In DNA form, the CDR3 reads TGTGCCAGCAGCTTAGACTTGGTCGGGAACACTGAAGCTTTCTTT.

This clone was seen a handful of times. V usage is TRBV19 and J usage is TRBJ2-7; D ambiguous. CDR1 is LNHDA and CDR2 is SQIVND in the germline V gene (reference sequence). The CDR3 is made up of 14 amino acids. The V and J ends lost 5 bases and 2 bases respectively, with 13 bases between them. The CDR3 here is CASSVTFGPYEQYF. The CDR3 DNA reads TGTGCCAGTAGTGTGACATTCGGTCCCTACGAGCAGTACTTC.

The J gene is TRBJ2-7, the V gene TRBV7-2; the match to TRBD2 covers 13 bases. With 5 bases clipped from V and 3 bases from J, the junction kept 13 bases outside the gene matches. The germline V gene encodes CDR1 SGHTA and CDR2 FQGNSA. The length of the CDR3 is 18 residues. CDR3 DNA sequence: TGTGCCAGCAGCCCGCGGACTAGCGGGAGAGTCTTCCGCTACGAGCAGTACTTC. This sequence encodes CASSPRTSGRVFRYEQYF.

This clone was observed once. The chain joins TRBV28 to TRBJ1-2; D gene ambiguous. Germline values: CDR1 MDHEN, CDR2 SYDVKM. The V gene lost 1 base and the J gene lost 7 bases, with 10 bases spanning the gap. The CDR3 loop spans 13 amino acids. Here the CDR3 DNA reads TGTGCCAGCAGTTTATTATGGGAGCTTGGCTACACCTTC. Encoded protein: CASSLLWELGYTF.

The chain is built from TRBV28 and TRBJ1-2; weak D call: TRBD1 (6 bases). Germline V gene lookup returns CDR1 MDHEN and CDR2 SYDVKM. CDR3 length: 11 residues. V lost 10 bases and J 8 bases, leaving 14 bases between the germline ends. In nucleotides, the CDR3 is TGTGCCACCGAGACAGGCCAAGGCTACACCTTC. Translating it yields CATETGQGYTF.

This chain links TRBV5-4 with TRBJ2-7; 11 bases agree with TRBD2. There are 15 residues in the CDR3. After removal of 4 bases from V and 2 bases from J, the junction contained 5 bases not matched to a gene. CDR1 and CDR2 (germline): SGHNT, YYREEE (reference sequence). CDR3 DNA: TGTGCCAGCAGCGCCGGGACTAGCGGTACCTACGAGCAGTACTTC. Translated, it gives CASSAGTSGTYEQYF.

The CDR3 is CASSSLLAGGPGELFF. The CDR3 DNA reads TGTGCCAGCAGCTCCTTACTAGCGGGAGGGCCCGGGGAGCTGTTTTTT. The gene calls are TRBV5-6 and TRBJ2-2; 13 bases map to TRBD2. Germline assignment: CDR1 SGHDT and CDR2 YYEEEE. The CDR3 contains 16 residues. Germline trimming cut 3 bases from V and 6 bases from J; bases unmatched to any gene: 5.

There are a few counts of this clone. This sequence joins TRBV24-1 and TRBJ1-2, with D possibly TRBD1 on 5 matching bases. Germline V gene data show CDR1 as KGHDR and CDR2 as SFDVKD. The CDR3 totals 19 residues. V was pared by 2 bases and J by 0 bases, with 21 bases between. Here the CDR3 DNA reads TGTGCCACCAGTGATTCTAGGGCCTACGACAGTAAGACTAACTATGGCTACACCTTC. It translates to CATSDSRAYDSKTNYGYTF.

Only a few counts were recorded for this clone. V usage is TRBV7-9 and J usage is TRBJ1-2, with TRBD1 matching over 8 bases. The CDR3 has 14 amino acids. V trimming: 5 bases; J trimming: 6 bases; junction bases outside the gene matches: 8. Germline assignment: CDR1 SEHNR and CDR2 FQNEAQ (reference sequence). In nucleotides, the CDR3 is TGTGCCAGCAGCCCAGGACAGGGATTCAATGGCTACACCTTC. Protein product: CASSPGQGFNGYTF.